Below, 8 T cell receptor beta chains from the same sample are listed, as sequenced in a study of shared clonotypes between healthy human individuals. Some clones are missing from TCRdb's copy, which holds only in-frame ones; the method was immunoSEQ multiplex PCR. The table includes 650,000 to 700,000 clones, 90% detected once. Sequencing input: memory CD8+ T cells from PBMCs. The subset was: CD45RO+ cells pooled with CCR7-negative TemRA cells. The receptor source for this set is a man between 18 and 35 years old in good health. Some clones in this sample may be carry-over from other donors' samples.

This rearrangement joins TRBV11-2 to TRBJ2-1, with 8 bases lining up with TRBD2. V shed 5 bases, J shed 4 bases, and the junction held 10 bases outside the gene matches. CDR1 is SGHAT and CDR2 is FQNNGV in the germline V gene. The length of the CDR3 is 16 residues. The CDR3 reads CASSPRTSRGYNEQFF. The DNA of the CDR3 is TGTGCCAGCAGCCCTCGGACTAGCCGTGGGTACAATGAGCAGTTCTTC.

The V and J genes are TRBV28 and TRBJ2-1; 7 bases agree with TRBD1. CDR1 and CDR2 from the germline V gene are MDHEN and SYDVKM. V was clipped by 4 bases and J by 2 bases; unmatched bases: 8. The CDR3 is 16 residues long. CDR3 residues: CASSYSGTEAYNEQFF. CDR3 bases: TGTGCCAGCAGTTATTCCGGGACAGAAGCCTACAATGAGCAGTTCTTC.

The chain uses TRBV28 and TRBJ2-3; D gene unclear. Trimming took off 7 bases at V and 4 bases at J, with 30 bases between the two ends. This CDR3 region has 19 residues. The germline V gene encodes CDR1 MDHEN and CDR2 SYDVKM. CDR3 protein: CASNWAGGSLRQTADTQYF. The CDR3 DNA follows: TGTGCCAGCAATTGGGCAGGCGGCTCCCTCAGACAAACGGCAGATACGCAGTATTTT.

The CDR3 region has the DNA TGTGCCAGCAGCGTTAGCGGGAATGAGCAGTTCTTC. Protein sequence: CASSVSGNEQFF. The chain employs TRBV9 and TRBJ2-1; TRBD2 agrees at 7 bases. This CDR3 comprises 12 residues. Trimming at V came to 2 bases and at J to 7 bases, leaving 0 bases not matched to a gene. Germline CDR1 SGDLS, CDR2 YYNGEE.

CDR3 DNA sequence: TGCAGGTGGACGGTTGCGAGGACACCCCTCCACTTT. This encodes CRWTVARTPLHF. The chain employs TRBV29-1 and TRBJ1-6; no clear D gene. CDR1 is SQVTM and CDR2 is ANQGSEA in the germline V gene. The CDR3 contains 12 residues.

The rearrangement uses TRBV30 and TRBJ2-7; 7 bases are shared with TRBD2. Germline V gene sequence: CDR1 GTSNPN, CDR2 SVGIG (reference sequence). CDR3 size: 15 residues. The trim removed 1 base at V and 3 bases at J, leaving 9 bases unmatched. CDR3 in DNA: TGTGCCTGGAGTGGCTTTCGCGGGGGAGGCTACGAGCAGTACTTC. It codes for CAWSGFRGGGYEQYF.

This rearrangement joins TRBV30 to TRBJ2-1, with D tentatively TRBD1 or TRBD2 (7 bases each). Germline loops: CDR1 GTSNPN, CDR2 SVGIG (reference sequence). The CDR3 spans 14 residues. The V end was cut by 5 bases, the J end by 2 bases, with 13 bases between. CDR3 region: CAWEAGTAYNEQFF. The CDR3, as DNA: TGTGCCTGGGAAGCGGGGACAGCCTACAATGAGCAGTTCTTC. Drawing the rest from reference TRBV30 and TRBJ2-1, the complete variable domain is SQTIHQWPATLVQPVGSPLSLECTVEGTSNPNLYWYRQAAGRGLQLLFYSVGIGQISSEVPQNLSASRPQDRQFILSSKKLLLSDSGFYLCAWEAGTAYNEQFFGPGTRLTVL.

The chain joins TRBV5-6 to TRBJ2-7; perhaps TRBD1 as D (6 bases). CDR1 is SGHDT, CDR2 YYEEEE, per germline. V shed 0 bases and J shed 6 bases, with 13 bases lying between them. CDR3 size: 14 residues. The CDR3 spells CASSLGAGAREQYF. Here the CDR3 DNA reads TGTGCCAGCAGCTTGGGGGCAGGGGCTCGCGAGCAGTACTTC.